The 9 T cell receptor beta chains presented below share a single source sample, sequenced in a study of cytomegalovirus exposure and HLA in healthy donors. The PCR used 60 Vbeta and 13 Jbeta primers. Sequencing was performed with immunoSEQ multiplex PCR; in TCRdb, only in-frame clones are kept and a portion is missing. This sample has under 150,000 clones; around a tenth occur once, and the top ten carry approximately 1.8%. Material for sequencing was PBMCs. The receptors originated from a male donor in good health and CMV-seronegative.

The chain links TRBV10-3 to TRBJ1-1; D is possibly TRBD1 (6 bases). With 9 bases removed from V and 0 bases from J, the gap between germline ends came to 14 bases. From germline, CDR1 is ENHRY and CDR2 SYGVKD. This CDR3 contains 14 residues. The DNA for the CDR3 is TGTGCCATTTCCGGGACATCTTTGAACACTGAAGCTTTCTTT. This codes for CAISGTSLNTEAFF.

This clone occurred a few times. This chain joins TRBV12-5 and TRBJ2-1; TRBD2 matches at 10 bases. From germline, CDR1 is LGHNT and CDR2 FRNRAP. The CDR3 runs 14 residues. V shed 8 bases, J shed 5 bases, and the junction held 6 bases outside the gene matches. CDR3 nucleotides: TGTGCTAGTTTATTAGCGGGAGGCCACAATGAGCAGTTCTTC. It codes for CASLLAGGHNEQFF.

The rearrangement uses TRBV28 and TRBJ2-2; TRBD2 matches at 8 bases. The CDR3 has 15 residues. V lost 6 bases, J lost 1 base, and 4 bases stayed unmatched. CDR1 MDHEN and CDR2 SYDVKM come from the germline V gene. The CDR3 DNA sequence: TGTGCCAGCAGGGAGAGCGGGAGGAACACCGGGGAGCTGTTTTTT. It encodes CASRESGRNTGELFF.

There are a few counts of this clone. CDR3 coding DNA: TGTGCCAGCAGAAGGGGAAAGACCCAGTACTTC. Its translation is CASRRGKTQYF. The V call is TRBV6-1, the J call TRBJ2-5, with D tentatively TRBD1 (5 bases). V was cut by 6 bases and J by 6 bases, with 8 bases left in between. The CDR3 runs 11 residues. CDR1 is MNHNS, CDR2 SASEGT, per germline.

V is TRBV7-9 and J is TRBJ1-4, with 12 bases fitting TRBD1. The CDR3 consists of 17 residues. CDR1 is SEHNR, CDR2 FQNEAQ, per germline (reference sequence). Germline trimming cut 9 bases from V and 7 bases from J; bases unmatched to any gene: 15. CDR3 protein: CASLPGTGGVRGEKLFF. The DNA of the CDR3 is TGTGCCAGTCTCCCCGGGACAGGGGGCGTTAGGGGTGAAAAACTGTTTTTT.

This chain uses TRBV27 with TRBJ2-5; D is perhaps TRBD2 (5 bases). This CDR3 comprises 12 residues. V lost 3 bases and J lost 7, with 9 bases in between. The germline V gene has CDR1 MNHEY and CDR2 SMNVEV (reference sequence). CDR3 coding DNA: TGTGCCAGCAGTTTTCTAAGCGGGACCCAGTACTTC. Protein: CASSFLSGTQYF.

This clone has only a few counts. V gene TRBV9 combines with J gene TRBJ1-1, with D possibly TRBD1 on 6 matching bases. The V and J ends lost 5 bases and 4 bases respectively, with 12 bases between them. This CDR3 comprises 13 residues. Germline V gives CDR1 SGDLS, CDR2 YYNGEE. The CDR3 reads CASSLGGGTEAFF. The CDR3 DNA reads as TGTGCCAGCAGTCTAGGGGGGGGCACTGAAGCTTTCTTT.

This clone was detected a few times. This sequence joins TRBV4-3 and TRBJ1-2, with a possible D match to TRBD1 (6 bases). The V end was cut by 0 bases, the J end by 5 bases, with 16 bases between. This CDR3 is built from 16 residues. Germline V gene sequence: CDR1 LGHNA, CDR2 YSLEER. The CDR3 DNA reads TGCGCCAGCAGCCAAGATTGGGATGGGACACGGTATGGCTACACCTTC. Its protein is CASSQDWDGTRYGYTF.

The V call is TRBV5-6, the J call TRBJ2-7, with no clear D. CDR1 is SGHDT, CDR2 YYEEEE, per germline. The germline V and J ends were trimmed by 1 base and 5 bases, with 4 bases remaining between them. The CDR3 extends over 11 amino acids. The CDR3 is CASSLSHEQYF. CDR3 nucleotides: TGTGCCAGCAGCTTGAGCCACGAGCAGTACTTC.